The clone carrying this T cell receptor beta chain was observed a handful of times. The data derive from a study of identical twins. Via MiXCR, TCRdb re-called the 5' RACE reads, giving one row per CDR3 protein. The sample lists 1.5 million or so distinct CDR3 sequences; around 33% were seen once. The sample taken for sequencing was cord blood. The sequence came from a newborn girl in good health.

CDR3 amino acids: CASPPRMGQEEPYNEQFF. The CDR3 bases are TGTGCCAGTCCGCCTAGAATGGGACAGGAGGAACCGTACAATGAGCAGTTCTTC. The rearrangement joins TRBV28 to TRBJ2-1; 8 bases are a match to TRBD1. The length of the CDR3 is 18 residues. CDR1 MDHEN and CDR2 SYDVKM come from the germline V gene. V was clipped by 9 bases and J by 4 bases; unmatched bases: 20.